The 8 T cell receptor beta chains below all came from one sample that was sequenced in a study of blood T cell repertoires in COVID-19. Data came from immunoSEQ multiplex PCR; TCRdb stores just in-frame clones and leaves some out. The sample carries 110,000 to 150,000 clones, 81% recorded once. The specimen was peripheral blood. The origin of the receptors is a human donor in a cohort sampled during active COVID-19.

CDR3 amino acids: CASSKGRAGMILNEQFF. The CDR3 DNA reads as TGTGCCAGCAGCAAAGGGCGAGCGGGTATGATCTTGAATGAGCAGTTCTTC. The gene calls are TRBV21-1 and TRBJ2-1; the D segment call TRBD2 is taken from the table without a DNA check. TRBV21-1 is listed as a pseudogene. The CDR3 consists of 17 residues.

The chain recombines TRBV27 with TRBJ2-7; tentatively, D is TRBD1 (6 bases). Germline V gene data show CDR1 as MNHEY and CDR2 as SMNVEV (reference sequence). The CDR3 is 14 amino acids. V was pared by 3 bases and J by 3 bases, with 12 bases between. The CDR3 DNA reads as TGTGCCAGCAGTTTTTCAGGGGCTAACTACGAGCAGTACTTC. This encodes CASSFSGANYEQYF.

This chain connects TRBV7-9 to TRBJ2-6; 10 positions agree with TRBD1. Germline V gene sequence: CDR1 SEHNR, CDR2 FQNEAQ (reference sequence). The CDR3 totals 17 residues. CDR3 loop: CAIEDRGPSSGANVLTF. The CDR3 bases are TGTGCGATTGAAGACAGGGGGCCTTCCTCTGGGGCCAACGTCCTGACTTTC.

V usage is TRBV5-6 and J usage is TRBJ2-5; D remains unclear. In germline, CDR1 is SGHDT, CDR2 YYEEEE. Trimming cost V 1 base and J 1 base, with 8 bases left between them. The CDR3 spans 14 residues. CDR3 loop: CASSLLAVQETQYF. The CDR3 DNA sequence: TGTGCCAGCAGCTTGCTGGCAGTCCAAGAGACCCAGTACTTC.

In this sample, this clone turned up a few times. This sequence joins TRBV19 and TRBJ1-4; D possibly corresponds to TRBD1 (5 bases). Trimming pared 0 bases from V and 1 base from J, leaving 15 bases between. Looked up from germline, CDR1 is LNHDA and CDR2 is SQIVND (reference sequence). The CDR3 covers 18 residues. CDR3 sequence reads: CASSIDLQGRRTNEKLFF. The DNA for the CDR3 is TGTGCCAGTAGTATAGACCTCCAGGGCAGGCGAACTAATGAAAAACTGTTTTTT.

This clone was seen just once. The chain joins TRBV5-5 to TRBJ1-4; no clear D gene. CDR3 size: 15 residues. V was cut by 0 bases and J by 5 bases, with 11 bases left in between. Per germline, CDR1 SGHKS and CDR2 YYEKEE (reference sequence). CDR3 amino acids: CASSLVQAYNEKLFF. The CDR3 nucleotides read TGTGCCAGCAGCTTGGTGCAGGCTTACAATGAAAAACTGTTTTTT.

The rearrangement links TRBV3-1 (or the pseudogene TRBV3-2) to TRBJ2-3; D gene unclear. The V gene lost 2 bases and the J gene lost 2 bases, with 5 bases spanning the gap. The CDR3 is made up of 13 amino acids. CDR1 is LGHDT, CDR2 YNNKEL, per germline (reference sequence). CDR3 coding DNA: TGTGCCAGCAGCCAAACTTCCACAGATACGCAGTATTTT. This codes for CASSQTSTDTQYF.

This chain connects TRBV24-1 to TRBJ2-7; D gene ambiguous. The germline V and J ends were trimmed by 1 base and 10 bases, with 7 bases remaining between them. The germline CDR1 and CDR2 sequences are KGHDR and SFDVKD. CDR3 size: 11 residues. CDR3 DNA sequence: TGTGCCACCAGTGATTTTGAGAGACAGTACTTC. Amino acids: CATSDFERQYF.